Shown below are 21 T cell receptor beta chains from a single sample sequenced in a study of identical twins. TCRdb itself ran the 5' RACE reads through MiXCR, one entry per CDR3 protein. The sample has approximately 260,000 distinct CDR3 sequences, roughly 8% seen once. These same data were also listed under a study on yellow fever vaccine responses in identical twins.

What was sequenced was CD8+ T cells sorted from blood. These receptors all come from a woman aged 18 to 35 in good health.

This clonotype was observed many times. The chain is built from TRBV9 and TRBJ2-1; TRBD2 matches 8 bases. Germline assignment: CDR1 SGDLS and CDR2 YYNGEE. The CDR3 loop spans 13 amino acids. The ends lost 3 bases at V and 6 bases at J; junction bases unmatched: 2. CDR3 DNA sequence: TGTGCCAGCAGCGATCTAGCGGGCAATGAGCAGTTCTTC. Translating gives CASSDLAGNEQFF.

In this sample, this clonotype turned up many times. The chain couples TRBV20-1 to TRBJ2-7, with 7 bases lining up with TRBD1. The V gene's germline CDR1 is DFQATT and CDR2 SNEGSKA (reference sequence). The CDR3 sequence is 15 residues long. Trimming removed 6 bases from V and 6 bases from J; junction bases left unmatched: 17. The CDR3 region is CSALVPGGNSGEQYF. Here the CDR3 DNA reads TGCAGTGCCCTAGTCCCAGGGGGTAATTCGGGCGAGCAGTACTTC.

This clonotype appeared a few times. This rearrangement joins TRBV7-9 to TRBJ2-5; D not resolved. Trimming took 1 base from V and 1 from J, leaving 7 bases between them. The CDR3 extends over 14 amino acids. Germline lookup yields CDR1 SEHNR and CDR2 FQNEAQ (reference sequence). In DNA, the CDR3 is TGTGCCAGCAGCTTAGATGTAGCCCAAGAGACCCAGTACTTC. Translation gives CASSLDVAQETQYF.

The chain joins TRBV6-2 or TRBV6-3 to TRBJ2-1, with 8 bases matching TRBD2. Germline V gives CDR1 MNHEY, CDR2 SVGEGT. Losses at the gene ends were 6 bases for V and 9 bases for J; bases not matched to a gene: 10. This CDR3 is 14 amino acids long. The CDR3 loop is CASSPRTSLSEQFF. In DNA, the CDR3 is TGTGCCAGCAGCCCCCGGACTAGCCTCAGTGAGCAGTTCTTC.

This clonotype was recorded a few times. The DNA for the CDR3 is TGTGCCAGCAGTTTATCTATTTCCTATGGCTACACCTTC. This sequence encodes CASSLSISYGYTF. The rearrangement uses TRBV12-3 or TRBV12-4 and TRBJ1-2; D gene uncertain. Trimming pared 2 bases from V and 4 bases from J, leaving 8 bases between. This CDR3 has 13 residues.

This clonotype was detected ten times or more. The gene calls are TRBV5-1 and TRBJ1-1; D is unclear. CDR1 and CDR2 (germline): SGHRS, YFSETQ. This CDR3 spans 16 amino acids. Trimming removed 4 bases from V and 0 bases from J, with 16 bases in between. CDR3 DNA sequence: TGCGCCAGCAGCCCAAGCACCGGAGTAATGAACACTGAAGCTTTCTTT. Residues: CASSPSTGVMNTEAFF.

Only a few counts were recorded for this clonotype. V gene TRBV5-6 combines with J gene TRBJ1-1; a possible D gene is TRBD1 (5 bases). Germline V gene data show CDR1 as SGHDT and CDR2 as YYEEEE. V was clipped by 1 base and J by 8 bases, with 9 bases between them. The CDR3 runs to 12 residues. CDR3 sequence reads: CASSLSDSEAFF. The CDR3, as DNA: TGTGCCAGCAGCTTGTCCGACAGCGAAGCTTTCTTT.

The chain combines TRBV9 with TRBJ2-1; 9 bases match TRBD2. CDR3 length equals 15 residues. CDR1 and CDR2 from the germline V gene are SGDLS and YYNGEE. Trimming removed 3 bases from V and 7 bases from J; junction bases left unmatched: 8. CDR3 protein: CASSAPSSGMNEQFF. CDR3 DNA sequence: TGTGCCAGCAGCGCGCCCTCTAGCGGGATGAATGAGCAGTTCTTC.

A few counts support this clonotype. The CDR3 nucleotides read TGTGCCAGCAGCCCCAAGGCCACACGGGTCGAGCAGTACTTC. The encoded protein is CASSPKATRVEQYF. The chain joins TRBV7-9 to TRBJ2-7, with D hard to call. The V gene's germline CDR1 is SEHNR and CDR2 FQNEAQ (reference sequence). Between the trimmed V and J ends, which lost 5 bases and 6 bases, there was a span of 17 bases. The CDR3 length is 14 residues.

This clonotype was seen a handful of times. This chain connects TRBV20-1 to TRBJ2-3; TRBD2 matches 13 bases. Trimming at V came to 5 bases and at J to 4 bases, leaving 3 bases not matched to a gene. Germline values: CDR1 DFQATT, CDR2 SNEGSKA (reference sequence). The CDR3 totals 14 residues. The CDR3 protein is CSARTSGGADTQYF. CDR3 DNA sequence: TGCAGTGCTCGAACTAGCGGGGGGGCAGATACGCAGTATTTT.

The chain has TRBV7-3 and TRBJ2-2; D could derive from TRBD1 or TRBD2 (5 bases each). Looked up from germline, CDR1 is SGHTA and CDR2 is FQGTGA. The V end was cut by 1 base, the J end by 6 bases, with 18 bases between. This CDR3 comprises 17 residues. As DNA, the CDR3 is TGTGCCAGCAGCTTAATGCCCCGGGACCTGCTGGCCGGGGAGCTGTTTTTT. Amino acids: CASSLMPRDLLAGELFF.

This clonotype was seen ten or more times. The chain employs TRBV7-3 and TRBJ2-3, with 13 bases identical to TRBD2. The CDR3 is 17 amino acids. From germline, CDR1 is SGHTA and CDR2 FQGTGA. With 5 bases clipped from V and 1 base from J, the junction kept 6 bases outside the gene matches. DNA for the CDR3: TGTGCCAGCAGCCTTGGACTAGCGGGGGTAGGCACAGATACGCAGTATTTT. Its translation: CASSLGLAGVGTDTQYF.

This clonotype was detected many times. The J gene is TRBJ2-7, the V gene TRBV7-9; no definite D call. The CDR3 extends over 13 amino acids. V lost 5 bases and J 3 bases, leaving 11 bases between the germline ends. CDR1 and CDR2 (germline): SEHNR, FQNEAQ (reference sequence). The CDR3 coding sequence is TGTGCCAGCAGCCCCGTGGGTAGCTACGAGCAGTACTTC. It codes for CASSPVGSYEQYF.

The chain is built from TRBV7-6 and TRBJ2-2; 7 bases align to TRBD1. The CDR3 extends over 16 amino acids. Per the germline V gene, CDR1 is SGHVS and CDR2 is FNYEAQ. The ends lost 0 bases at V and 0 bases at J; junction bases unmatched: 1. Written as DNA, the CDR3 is TGTGCCAGCAGCTTAGCCACAGGGGCGAACACCGGGGAGCTGTTTTTT. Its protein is CASSLATGANTGELFF.

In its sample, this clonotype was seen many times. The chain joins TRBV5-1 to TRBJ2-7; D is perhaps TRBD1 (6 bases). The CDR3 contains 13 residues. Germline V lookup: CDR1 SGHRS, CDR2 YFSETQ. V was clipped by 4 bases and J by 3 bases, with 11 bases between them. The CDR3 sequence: CASSPGHGYEQYF. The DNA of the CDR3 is TGCGCCAGCAGCCCGGGACATGGCTACGAGCAGTACTTC.

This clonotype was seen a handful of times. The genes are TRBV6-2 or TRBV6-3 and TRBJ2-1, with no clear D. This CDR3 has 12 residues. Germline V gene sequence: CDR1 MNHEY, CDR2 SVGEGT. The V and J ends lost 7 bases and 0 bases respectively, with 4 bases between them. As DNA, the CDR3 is TGTGCCAGCACCCACTCCTACAATGAGCAGTTCTTC. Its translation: CASTHSYNEQFF.

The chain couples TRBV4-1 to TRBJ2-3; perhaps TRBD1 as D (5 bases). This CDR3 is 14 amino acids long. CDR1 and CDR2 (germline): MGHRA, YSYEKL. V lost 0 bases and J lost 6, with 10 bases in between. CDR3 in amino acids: CASSQEGAGDTQYF. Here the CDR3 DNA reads TGCGCCAGCAGCCAAGAAGGAGCAGGGGATACGCAGTATTTT.

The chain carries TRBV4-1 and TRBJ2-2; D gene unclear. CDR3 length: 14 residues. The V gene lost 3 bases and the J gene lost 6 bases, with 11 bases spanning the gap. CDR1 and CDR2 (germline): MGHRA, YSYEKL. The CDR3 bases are TGCGCCAGCAGCCATCAGGTCGGTTCCGGGGAGCTGTTTTTT. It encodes CASSHQVGSGELFF.

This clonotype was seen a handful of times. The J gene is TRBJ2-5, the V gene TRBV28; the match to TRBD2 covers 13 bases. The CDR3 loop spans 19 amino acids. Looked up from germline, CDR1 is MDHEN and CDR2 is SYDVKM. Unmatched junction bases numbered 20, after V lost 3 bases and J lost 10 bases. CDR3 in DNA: TGTGCCAGCAGTTTGCGCTTCTCCGGGACTAGCGGGAATGAGGTATTCCAGTACTTC. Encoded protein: CASSLRFSGTSGNEVFQYF.

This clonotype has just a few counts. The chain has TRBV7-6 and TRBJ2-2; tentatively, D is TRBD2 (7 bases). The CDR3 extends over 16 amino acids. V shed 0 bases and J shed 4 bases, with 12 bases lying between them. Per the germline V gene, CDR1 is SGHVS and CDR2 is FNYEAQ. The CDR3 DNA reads TGTGCCAGCAGCTTAGCCCCCGGGGGGCGCACCGGGGAGCTGTTTTTT. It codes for CASSLAPGGRTGELFF.

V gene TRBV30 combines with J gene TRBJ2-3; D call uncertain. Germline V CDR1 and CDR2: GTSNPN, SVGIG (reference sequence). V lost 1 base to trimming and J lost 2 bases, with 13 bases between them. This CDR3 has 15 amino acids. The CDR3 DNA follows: TGTGCCTGGAGTGGTGGTGCAGCCTCCACAGATACGCAGTATTTT. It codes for CAWSGGAASTDTQYF.